Sequencing of this T cell receptor beta chain was carried out in a study of persistence of HIV-infected CD4 T cells. Overall study context: A median of 8 years of suppressive ART preceded sampling.

Details on this clone: What it binds is unknown.

This nonspecific control used anti-CD3/anti-CD28 bead stimulation of CD4+ T cells. Responding CD4+ T cells were sorted by upregulation of both CD40 ligand and CD69. This was the immunoSEQ version 4 assay in survey mode. The method was immunoSEQ multiplex PCR; TCRdb's version includes in-frame clones alone and lacks a portion of them. The sample shows about 43,000 clones, approximately 88% of them seen only once. This CDR3 has 15 amino acids. The V gene's germline CDR1 is SGHVS and CDR2 FQNEAQ. V lost 1 base and J 0 bases, leaving 6 bases between the germline ends. Broader study findings: Degenerate expanded CDR3beta sequences were enriched among CMV- and Gag-responding cells.

The material sequenced was CD4+ T cells sorted from PBMCs after roughly 17-hour stimulation, taken from a patient who received antiretroviral therapy. The sequence came from an adult man with HIV who was CMV-seropositive. This rearrangement joins TRBV7-8 to TRBJ2-2, with D unresolved. The CDR3 bases are TGTGCCAGCAGCTTAGGAACAGCGAACACCGGGGAGCTGTTTTTT. Protein product: CASSLGTANTGELFF.